The sequence of this T cell receptor (beta chain) was determined in a study of CD8 T cells in Susac syndrome. The germline CDR1 and CDR2 sequences are SGHAT and FQNNGV. The CDR3 sequence is 17 residues long. The germline V and J ends were trimmed by 0 bases and 4 bases, with 16 bases remaining between them. Negative isolation yielded CD4+ and CD8+ T cells, and FACS enriched TEMRA cells. This clonotype was picked up one time. A quantity of roughly 0.5 to 1 ug RNA underwent reverse transcription using random hexamers. Amplification of TCR beta CDR3 spanned 54 Vbeta and 13 Jbeta via immunoSEQ multiplex PCR. TCRdb analysed the immunoSEQ multiplex PCR reads with MiXCR anew, one entry per CDR3 protein. The sample includes 350,000 to 550,000 distinct CDR3 sequences, 75% to 90% of them seen just once.

Sequencing was performed on CD8+ T cells from PBMCs. This clonotype originated in a human donor with multiple sclerosis. The chain links TRBV11-2 to TRBJ2-1; possibly TRBD1 for D (7 bases). This CDR3 reads CASSLEEEGAKYNEQFF. The CDR3, as DNA: TGTGCCAGCAGCTTAGAAGAGGAGGGGGCTAAATACAATGAGCAGTTCTTC.